This T cell receptor beta chain was observed in a study of T cells in tuberculosis. Study-wide results and limits: The TCR-beta difference was not significant; alpha differences partly reflected length.

Stated time point: new active TB diagnosis, blood taken before or within 7 days of starting treatment. Clones were read by immunoSEQ multiplex PCR, and TCRdb kept only the in-frame ones, dropping some. The data contain 30,000 to 35,000 clones, 92% of them singletons. Regarding this clone: Its cognate antigen is unknown.

The origin of this receptor is an adult with tuberculosis. Some clones in this sample may be carry-over from other donors' samples. Material: PBMCs, obtained at tuberculosis diagnosis.

Here the CDR3 DNA reads TGTGCCAGCAGTGAAGCAAGAGGGGGTAATTCACCCCTCCACTTT. It translates to CASSEARGGNSPLHF. This chain links TRBV2 with TRBJ1-6, with TRBD1 as a possible D gene (6 bases). The germline gives CDR1 SNHLY, CDR2 FYNNEI. The length of the CDR3 is 15 residues. Trimming removed 0 bases at V and 6 bases at J, with 9 bases between.